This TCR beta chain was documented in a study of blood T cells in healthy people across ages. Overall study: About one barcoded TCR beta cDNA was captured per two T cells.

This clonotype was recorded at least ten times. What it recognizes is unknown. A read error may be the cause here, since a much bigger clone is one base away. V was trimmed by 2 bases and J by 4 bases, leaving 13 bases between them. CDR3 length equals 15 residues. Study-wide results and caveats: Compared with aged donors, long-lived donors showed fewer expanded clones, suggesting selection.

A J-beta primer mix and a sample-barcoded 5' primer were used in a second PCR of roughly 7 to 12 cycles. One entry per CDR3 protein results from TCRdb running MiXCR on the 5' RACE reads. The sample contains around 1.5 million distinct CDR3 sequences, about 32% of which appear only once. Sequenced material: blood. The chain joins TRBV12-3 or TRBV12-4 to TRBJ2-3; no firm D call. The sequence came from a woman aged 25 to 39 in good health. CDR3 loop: CASSLRRISADTQYF. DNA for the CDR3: TGTGCCAGCAGTTTAAGGCGGATAAGCGCAGATACGCAGTATTTT.